This T cell receptor (beta chain) came from a study of cytomegalovirus exposure and HLA in healthy donors. The V gene lost 10 bases and the J gene lost 2 bases, with 14 bases spanning the gap. The CDR3 spans 13 residues. Germline V CDR1 and CDR2: ENHRY, SYGVKD. Using immunoSEQ multiplex PCR, the repertoire was profiled, and TCRdb retains in-frame clones only, with some absent. The table records 150,000 to 200,000 clones, about 80% of them present only once. The donors were members of the validation cohort comprising over a hundred subjects, separate from the roughly 600-subject first cohort. This TCR derives from a young man in good health and CMV-seropositive. This sequence joins TRBV10-3 and TRBJ2-5; weak D call: TRBD1 (7 bases). The sample taken for sequencing was PBMCs. This CDR3 is CATCGTEQETQYF. As DNA, the CDR3 is TGTGCCACCTGCGGGACAGAGCAAGAGACCCAGTACTTC.